This T cell receptor (beta chain) was recorded in a study of regulatory T cells in long-lasting Graves disease. Study-wide results and caveats: Persistent disease favored TRBV28, TRBJ1-2 and TRBJ2-5. TCR diversity was lower in persistent Graves' patients (versus newly diagnosed ones).

TCRdb processed the reads anew with MiXCR; each CDR3 protein has one entry. The repertoire holds 950 to 1,200 distinct CDR3 sequences, with approximately 80% as singletons. V lost 6 bases and J lost 5, with 16 bases in between. This CDR3 comprises 14 residues. PBMC RNA was the source of the TCR library. Regarding this clonotype: Its specificity is unknown.

The sequencing here drew on peripheral blood mononuclear cells (PBMCs), taken with antithyroid drug treatment, in newly diagnosed or persistent Graves disease (not recorded which). V is TRBV12-3 or TRBV12-4 and J is TRBJ2-5, with D perhaps given as TRBD1 or TRBD2 (5 bases each). The TCR originated in a woman between 25 and 40 years old with Graves disease. The CDR3 DNA reads as TGTGCCAGCAGCCCGTTAGGGGCGGGTGAGACCCAGTACTTC. Translating it yields CASSPLGAGETQYF.